A single sample gave rise to the 32 T cell receptor beta chains below, sequenced in a study of blood T cell repertoires in COVID-19. Clones were read by immunoSEQ multiplex PCR, and TCRdb kept only the in-frame ones, dropping some. This sample has more than 250,000 clones, with around 87% found just once. Material for sequencing was peripheral blood. Source of these receptors: a man aged 18 to 29 with active or convalescent COVID-19.

The chain combines TRBV12-3 or TRBV12-4 with TRBJ1-6, with a weak D call TRBD1 (6 bases). Trimming removed 8 bases from V and 8 bases from J, with 13 bases in between. The CDR3 length is 13 residues. The CDR3: CASGRQVYSPLHF. The CDR3 DNA sequence: TGTGCCAGCGGAAGACAGGTTTATTCACCCCTCCACTTT.

The rearrangement uses TRBV11-2 and TRBJ2-3; TRBD2 agrees at 9 bases. Germline lookup yields CDR1 SGHAT and CDR2 FQNNGV. This CDR3 comprises 15 residues. The V segment lost 5 bases and the J segment 2 bases; nucleotides outside the gene matches: 5. The CDR3 bases are TGTGCCAGCAGCCCTAGCGGGGTTTCCACAGATACGCAGTATTTT. Its translation: CASSPSGVSTDTQYF.

The chain has TRBV23-1 and TRBJ1-1; D possibly corresponds to TRBD1 (5 bases). TRBV23-1 belongs to the ORF category, with a function that is uncertain. CDR3 length equals 14 residues. Trimming removed 4 bases from V and 13 bases from J, with 22 bases in between. The CDR3 is CASSPRTFGRLIFF. The CDR3 nucleotides read TGCGCCAGCAGTCCGCGGACATTTGGTCGTTTAATTTTCTTT.

The chain joins TRBV30 to TRBJ2-3; 8 bases line up with TRBD2. CDR3 length equals 15 residues. Trimming removed 2 bases from V and 2 bases from J; junction bases left unmatched: 6. Germline V gives CDR1 GTSNPN, CDR2 SVGIG (reference sequence). The CDR3 is CAWSRLAGPTDTQYF. The CDR3 DNA is TGTGCCTGGAGTCGGCTAGCGGGCCCCACAGATACGCAGTATTTT.

This chain uses TRBV30 with TRBJ2-5, with D possibly matching TRBD1 (6 bases). This CDR3 has 17 residues. Germline loops: CDR1 GTSNPN, CDR2 SVGIG (reference sequence). Trimming stripped 4 bases from V and 4 bases from J, with 25 bases between. The CDR3 region has the DNA TGTGCCTGGATCGCGAAACAGGGAACAAGAGCACCAGAGACCCAGTACTTC. Its protein product is CAWIAKQGTRAPETQYF. Full variable domain (remainder filled in from reference TRBV30 and TRBJ2-5): SQTIHQWPATLVQPVGSPLSLECTVEGTSNPNLYWYRQAAGRGLQLLFYSVGIGQISSEVPQNLSASRPQDRQFILSSKKLLLSDSGFYLCAWIAKQGTRAPETQYFGPGTRLLVL.

The chain uses TRBV5-4 and TRBJ2-7; 9 bases are a match to TRBD2. Trimming took 0 bases from V and 5 from J; bases not matched to a gene: 6. This CDR3 is built from 15 residues. Germline lookup yields CDR1 SGHNT and CDR2 YYREEE (reference sequence). The CDR3 reads CASSLDSGSHNEQYF. The CDR3 coding sequence is TGTGCCAGCAGCTTGGATAGCGGGAGTCACAACGAGCAGTACTTC.

This chain links TRBV7-6 with TRBJ2-7, with 10 bases fitting TRBD1. The CDR3 consists of 16 residues. Trimming removed 4 bases from V and 1 base from J; junction bases left unmatched: 7. Per the germline V gene, CDR1 is SGHVS and CDR2 is FNYEAQ. The CDR3: CASSSFPGQGSYEQYF. The CDR3 DNA reads as TGTGCCAGCAGCTCGTTTCCGGGACAGGGGTCCTACGAGCAGTACTTC.

The V call is TRBV28, the J call TRBJ1-1; D is perhaps TRBD1 (6 bases). V was pared by 3 bases and J by 2 bases, with 16 bases between. The germline gives CDR1 MDHEN, CDR2 SYDVKM. The CDR3 loop spans 16 amino acids. CDR3 sequence: CASSFLLGAENTEAFF. In DNA, the CDR3 is TGTGCCAGCAGTTTTCTTCTGGGGGCTGAAAACACTGAAGCTTTCTTT.

This sequence joins TRBV10-3 and TRBJ2-7; D may be TRBD1 (6 bases). The CDR3 covers 15 residues. CDR1 is ENHRY, CDR2 SYGVKD, per germline. V lost 0 bases and J 7 bases, leaving 16 bases between the germline ends. In DNA, the CDR3 is TGTGCCATCAGTGAGTCCAACAGGGATTTCAATGAGCAGTACTTC. Translating gives CAISESNRDFNEQYF.

The chain joins TRBV28 to TRBJ2-2, with a possible D match to TRBD2 (6 bases). The ends were cut back, 6 bases at V and 5 bases at J, with 16 bases in the middle. Per the germline V gene, CDR1 is MDHEN and CDR2 is SYDVKM. This CDR3 comprises 15 residues. The CDR3 region is CASSRDRGITGELFF. The DNA for the CDR3 is TGTGCCAGCAGCCGAGACCGCGGGATTACCGGGGAGCTGTTTTTT.

The chain joins TRBV7-9 to TRBJ2-7; a possible D gene is TRBD2 (5 bases). Germline V CDR1 and CDR2: SEHNR, FQNEAQ (reference sequence). CDR3 size: 12 residues. Trimming took 10 bases from V and 3 from J, leaving 13 bases between them. This chain's CDR3 is CATALGSYEQYF. The DNA of the CDR3 is TGTGCCACTGCGTTAGGGAGCTACGAGCAGTACTTC.

The genes are TRBV6-6 and TRBJ1-1; 7 bases agree with TRBD1. Germline loops: CDR1 MNHNY, CDR2 SVGAGI (reference sequence). This CDR3 is 18 amino acids long. The trim removed 5 bases at V and 2 bases at J, leaving 17 bases unmatched. The CDR3 protein is CASSPPSRTGRYNTEAFF. The DNA for the CDR3 is TGTGCCAGCAGTCCCCCTTCCAGGACAGGCAGATATAACACTGAAGCTTTCTTT.

The V and J genes are TRBV2 and TRBJ1-1; 7 bases are a match to TRBD1. With 11 bases clipped from V and 0 bases from J, the junction kept 6 bases outside the gene matches. The V gene's germline CDR1 is SNHLY and CDR2 FYNNEI. The CDR3 loop spans 13 amino acids. The CDR3 DNA reads TGTGCCGATAGGGGGCTGATGAACACTGAAGCTTTCTTT. Translated, it gives CADRGLMNTEAFF.

The V and J genes are TRBV14 and TRBJ1-4, with a tentative D call TRBD1 (6 bases). CDR3 length: 14 residues. The V end was cut by 6 bases, the J end by 7 bases, with 15 bases between. Germline V gene lookup returns CDR1 SGHDN and CDR2 FVKESK. The CDR3 DNA follows: TGTGCCAGCAGTCCCGGGACATCGCTTGAAAAACTGTTTTTT. It codes for CASSPGTSLEKLFF.

This rearrangement joins TRBV3-1 (or the pseudogene TRBV3-2) to TRBJ2-3; TRBD2 is a possible D gene (6 bases). With 6 bases removed from V and 0 bases from J, the gap between germline ends came to 13 bases. The CDR3 is 15 amino acids. Germline CDR1 LGHDT, CDR2 YNNKEL (reference sequence). The CDR3 DNA reads as TGTGCCAGCAGTCGCGGGGTCACTAGCACAGATACGCAGTATTTT. Translated: CASSRGVTSTDTQYF.

The chain carries TRBV6-5 and TRBJ1-6; 8 nucleotides align to TRBD1. V gave up 5 bases and J gave up 10 bases; unmatched junction bases: 7. The CDR3 loop spans 14 amino acids. From germline, CDR1 is MNHEY and CDR2 SVGAGI. CDR3 protein: CASSKGQAWSPLHF. CDR3 in DNA: TGTGCCAGCAGTAAGGGACAGGCGTGGTCACCCCTCCACTTT.

The CDR3 DNA follows: TGCGCCAGCAGCCAGGGGCCCTACAATGAGCAGTTCTTC. It encodes CASSQGPYNEQFF. J is TRBJ2-1 and V is TRBV4-3; D might be TRBD1 (5 bases). V was clipped by 3 bases and J by 2 bases, with 5 bases between them. The CDR3 covers 13 residues. The germline gives CDR1 LGHNA, CDR2 YSLEER.

This sequence joins TRBV5-5 and TRBJ1-1; D is uncertain. Deletions cut 1 base from V and 3 bases from J, with 7 bases between. The germline gives CDR1 SGHKS, CDR2 YYEKEE (reference sequence). There are 13 residues in the CDR3. The CDR3 here is CASSLHSDTEAFF. The CDR3 coding sequence is TGTGCCAGCAGCTTGCACTCGGACACTGAAGCTTTCTTT.

V is TRBV5-4 and J is TRBJ2-7, with a weak D call TRBD2 (5 bases). V lost 0 bases to trimming and J lost 7 bases, with 14 bases between them. Germline V lookup: CDR1 SGHNT, CDR2 YYREEE (reference sequence). CDR3 size: 14 residues. Here the CDR3 reads CASSLEGRRREQYF. The CDR3 bases are TGTGCCAGCAGCTTGGAGGGTCGGCGGAGGGAGCAGTACTTC.

This clone was seen only once. V is TRBV24-1 and J is TRBJ2-2; a possible D gene is TRBD2 (5 bases). Germline-derived CDR1 and CDR2 are KGHDR and SFDVKD. V gave up 0 bases and J gave up 3 bases, with 13 bases separating them. CDR3 length: 17 residues. The CDR3 reads CATSDLQGRGDTGELFF. Here the CDR3 DNA reads TGTGCCACCAGTGATTTGCAAGGGAGAGGCGACACCGGGGAGCTGTTTTTT.

J is TRBJ2-2 and V is TRBV4-1, with TRBD2 as a possible D gene (5 bases). V shed 4 bases and J shed 1 base, with 13 bases lying between them. In germline, CDR1 is MGHRA, CDR2 YSYEKL. This CDR3 is 16 amino acids long. CDR3 in amino acids: CASSPRGYGNTGELFF. CDR3 DNA sequence: TGCGCCAGCAGCCCCAGAGGGTACGGGAACACCGGGGAGCTGTTTTTT.

The J gene is TRBJ2-3, the V gene TRBV9; TRBD1 matches 7 bases. The CDR3 loop spans 16 amino acids. V shed 0 bases, J shed 2 bases, and the junction held 6 bases outside the gene matches. Germline V gene data show CDR1 as SGDLS and CDR2 as YYNGEE. The CDR3 sequence is CASSVGDRTFTDTQYF. DNA for the CDR3: TGTGCCAGCAGCGTAGGGGACAGAACTTTCACAGATACGCAGTATTTT.

The chain joins TRBV6-5 to TRBJ1-1, with TRBD1 matching over 7 bases. The CDR3 spans 14 residues. The germline V gene has CDR1 MNHEY and CDR2 SVGAGI. V trimming: 7 bases; J trimming: 1 base; junction bases outside the gene matches: 6. As DNA, the CDR3 is TGTGCCAGCATATTACGGACAGGGAACACTGAAGCTTTCTTT. It yields the protein CASILRTGNTEAFF.

The rearrangement uses TRBV6-5 and TRBJ1-5, with 10 bases aligning to TRBD1. Germline V gene sequence: CDR1 MNHEY, CDR2 SVGAGI. V was pared by 7 bases and J by 2 bases, with 5 bases of the junction left unmatched. The CDR3 is 15 amino acids. CDR3 sequence reads: CASNPGTGGNQPQHF. As DNA, the CDR3 is TGTGCCAGCAATCCAGGGACAGGGGGCAATCAGCCCCAGCATTTT.

The V gene is TRBV2, the J gene TRBJ1-1, with TRBD1 identical over 7 bases. The CDR3 spans 13 residues. J gave up 0 bases and V 6 bases, and 1 base lay outside the gene matches. The germline V gene has CDR1 SNHLY and CDR2 FYNNEI. The DNA for the CDR3 is TGTGCCAGCAGGGGACAGTTGAACACTGAAGCTTTCTTT. Residues: CASRGQLNTEAFF.

The chain joins TRBV6-6 to TRBJ1-1, with 7 bases lining up with TRBD1. CDR1 is MNHNY, CDR2 SVGAGI, per germline (reference sequence). CDR3 size: 15 residues. Germline trimming cut 7 bases from V and 4 bases from J; bases unmatched to any gene: 12. CDR3 DNA sequence: TGTGCCAGCAAAACAGGACAGGCCGAAGGCACTGAAGCTTTCTTT. Amino acid sequence: CASKTGQAEGTEAFF.

J is TRBJ1-1 and V is TRBV28; no clear D. Germline assignment: CDR1 MDHEN and CDR2 SYDVKM. The CDR3 extends over 11 amino acids. V lost 3 bases and J 6 bases, leaving 5 bases between the germline ends. The CDR3 loop reads CASSFLAEAFF. Written as DNA, the CDR3 is TGTGCCAGCAGTTTCCTTGCTGAAGCTTTCTTT.

The chain links TRBV28 to TRBJ2-4; tentative D call: TRBD1 (5 bases). V lost 1 base and J lost 1, with 11 bases in between. Germline-derived CDR1 and CDR2 are MDHEN and SYDVKM. The CDR3 sequence is 16 residues long. The CDR3 reads CASSLSQGNAKNIQYF. In nucleotides, the CDR3 is TGTGCCAGCAGTTTATCTCAGGGAAACGCCAAAAACATTCAGTACTTC.

The chain carries TRBV19 and TRBJ2-7, with TRBD1 as a possible D gene (6 bases). This CDR3 comprises 13 residues. V lost 9 bases and J lost 0, with 12 bases in between. Germline-derived CDR1 and CDR2 are LNHDA and SQIVND (reference sequence). CDR3 DNA sequence: TGTGCCAGGCCCCGGGACAACTCCTACGAGCAGTACTTC. It codes for CARPRDNSYEQYF.

The chain employs TRBV30 and TRBJ2-7, with D perhaps TRBD2 (5 bases). Germline V CDR1 and CDR2: GTSNPN, SVGIG (reference sequence). Trimming pared 0 bases from V and 6 bases from J, leaving 18 bases between. The length of the CDR3 is 15 residues. Here the CDR3 reads CAWSVLGGGAGEQYF. CDR3 coding DNA: TGTGCCTGGAGTGTACTGGGTGGAGGCGCTGGCGAGCAGTACTTC.

This clone was recorded only once. CDR3: CASSSGQGAYEQYF. The CDR3 DNA is TGTGCCAGCAGCTCTGGACAGGGGGCTTACGAGCAGTACTTC. This chain uses TRBV13 with TRBJ2-7; 11 bases fit TRBD1. CDR3 size: 14 residues. Looked up from germline, CDR1 is PRHDT and CDR2 is FYEKMQ (reference sequence). Germline trimming cut 4 bases from V and 4 bases from J; bases unmatched to any gene: 3. Looking up the rest from reference TRBV13 and TRBJ2-7 gives the full variable domain: AAGVIQSPRHLIKEKRETATLKCYPIPRHDTVYWYQQGPGQDPQFLISFYEKMQSDKGSIPDRFSAQQFSDYHSELNMSSLELGDSALYFCASSSGQGAYEQYFGPGTRLTVT.

V usage is TRBV5-6 and J usage is TRBJ1-1; the D is unclear. Germline CDR1 SGHDT, CDR2 YYEEEE. This CDR3 is built from 13 residues. V gave up 1 base and J gave up 9 bases, with 13 bases separating them. The DNA of the CDR3 is TGTGCCAGCAGCTTGACCTCCAGGTTGCAAGCTTTCTTT. This codes for CASSLTSRLQAFF.